This TCR beta chain is from a study of blood T cell repertoires in COVID-19. Whole-study context: Samples taken during acute and convalescent COVID-19 were collected in the United States, Italy and Spain. PBMCs, B-cell-depleted T cells, or T cells provided the cDNA or gDNA that made up the material.

Authors' analysis steps: Amplification with reference gene primers provided the estimates of nucleated cell counts. Using immunoSEQ multiplex PCR, the repertoire was profiled, and TCRdb retains in-frame clones only, with some absent. V, J and clone size are taken as reported in that table, and D and trimming were inferred from the DNA itself. In the table there are tens of thousands of clones, roughly 80% of which are singletons. V shed 5 bases and J shed 2 bases, with 16 bases lying between them. The CDR3 has 14 residues. Germline CDR1 SQVTM, CDR2 ANQGSEA. V and J are TRBV29-1 and TRBJ2-7; D may be TRBD2 (7 bases). This clonotype was obtained from a human donor in a cohort sampled during active COVID-19. Specimen: peripheral blood. The CDR3 loop reads CSVWGGRSPYEQYF. Here the CDR3 DNA reads TGCAGCGTTTGGGGGGGGCGTTCACCCTACGAGCAGTACTTC.